Below, one T cell receptor beta chain is given with its context. Its target is not known. A universal primer site and UMIs were added as TCR cDNA was made by 5'RACE template switching. MiXCR, run by TCRdb on the 5' RACE reads, gives a single entry per CDR3 protein. The sample includes about 320,000 distinct CDR3 sequences, around 4.4% of them seen just once. Germline CDR1 SGHAT, CDR2 FQNNGV. The V and J ends lost 5 bases and 3 bases respectively, with 16 bases between them. The CDR3 extends over 15 amino acids. The entry originates in a study of T cells after yellow fever vaccination. Study-wide findings and caveats: Most clones from primary vaccination resurfaced after the booster (around 97% CD4, about 91% CD8). The presence of abundant clonotypes contaminating from the bulk population was possible in FACS-sorted repertoires. CD4 and CD8 compartments shared a small share of clonotypes, likely from convergent recombination.

This chain connects TRBV11-2 to TRBJ2-5; a possible D gene is TRBD2 (5 bases). This clonotype was obtained from a man aged 18 to 30 who received the YFV17D yellow fever vaccine. Source: PBMCs, taken 15 days after the yellow fever booster vaccination. The CDR3 DNA sequence: TGTGCCAGCAGCCGATTGGAGAGGGATAAAGAGACCCAGTACTTC. Protein product: CASSRLERDKETQYF. Filled out from reference TRBV11-2 and TRBJ2-5, the complete variable domain reads EAGVAQSPRYKIIEKRQSVAFWCNPISGHATLYWYQQILGQGPKLLIQFQNNGVVDDSQLPKDRFSAERLKGVDSTLKIQPAKLEDSAVYLCASSRLERDKETQYFGPGTRLLVL.